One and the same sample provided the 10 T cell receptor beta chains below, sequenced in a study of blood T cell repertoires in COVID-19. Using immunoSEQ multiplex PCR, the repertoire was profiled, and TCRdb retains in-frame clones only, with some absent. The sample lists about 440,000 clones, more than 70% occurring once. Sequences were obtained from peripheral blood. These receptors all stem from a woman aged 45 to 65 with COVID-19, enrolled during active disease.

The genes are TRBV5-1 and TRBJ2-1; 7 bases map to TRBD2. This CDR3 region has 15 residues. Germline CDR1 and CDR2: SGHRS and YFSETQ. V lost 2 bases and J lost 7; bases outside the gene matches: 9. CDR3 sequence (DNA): TGCGCCAGCAGCTTCCCAGGCCTCGGGGGGAATGAGCAGTTCTTC. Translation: CASSFPGLGGNEQFF.

DNA for the CDR3: TGTGCCAGTGACAGGGGGCTCAACACCGGGGAGCTGTTTTTT. Translated, it gives CASDRGLNTGELFF. The gene calls are TRBV19 and TRBJ2-2, with 10 bases identical to TRBD1. This CDR3 contains 14 residues. V lost 8 bases and J lost 2; bases outside the gene matches: 2. Germline V lookup: CDR1 LNHDA, CDR2 SQIVND (reference sequence).

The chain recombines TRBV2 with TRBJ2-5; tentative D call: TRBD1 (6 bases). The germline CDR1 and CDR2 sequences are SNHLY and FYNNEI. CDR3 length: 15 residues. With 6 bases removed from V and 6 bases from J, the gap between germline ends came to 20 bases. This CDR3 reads CASSYTLQGGKTQYF. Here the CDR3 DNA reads TGTGCCAGCAGCTATACACTACAGGGTGGAAAGACCCAGTACTTC.

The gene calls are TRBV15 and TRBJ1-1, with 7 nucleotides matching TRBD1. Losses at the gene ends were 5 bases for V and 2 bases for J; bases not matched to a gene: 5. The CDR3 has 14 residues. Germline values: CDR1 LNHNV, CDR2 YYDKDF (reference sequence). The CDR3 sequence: CATSPTGANTEAFF. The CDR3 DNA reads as TGTGCCACCAGCCCCACAGGGGCCAACACTGAAGCTTTCTTT.

For the CDR3, the DNA is TGTGCCAGCAGCCCACCAGGGTACAACGAGCAGTACTTC. Its translation is CASSPPGYNEQYF. This chain connects TRBV12-3 or TRBV12-4 to TRBJ2-7, with D possibly TRBD1 on 5 matching bases. CDR3 size: 13 residues. The V and J ends lost 6 bases and 5 bases respectively, with 14 bases between them.

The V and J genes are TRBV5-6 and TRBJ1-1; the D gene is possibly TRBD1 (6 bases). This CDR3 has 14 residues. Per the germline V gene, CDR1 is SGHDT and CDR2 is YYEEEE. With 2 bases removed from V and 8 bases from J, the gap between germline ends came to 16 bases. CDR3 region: CASSFQYSGTEAFF. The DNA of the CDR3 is TGTGCCAGCAGCTTTCAATACTCCGGGACAGAAGCTTTCTTT.

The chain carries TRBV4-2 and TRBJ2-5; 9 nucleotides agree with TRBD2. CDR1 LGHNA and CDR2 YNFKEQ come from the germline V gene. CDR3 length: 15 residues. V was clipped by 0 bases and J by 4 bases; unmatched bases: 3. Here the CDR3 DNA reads TGTGCCAGCAGCCAAGAAGGTAGCGGGGGAGAGACCCAGTACTTC. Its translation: CASSQEGSGGETQYF.

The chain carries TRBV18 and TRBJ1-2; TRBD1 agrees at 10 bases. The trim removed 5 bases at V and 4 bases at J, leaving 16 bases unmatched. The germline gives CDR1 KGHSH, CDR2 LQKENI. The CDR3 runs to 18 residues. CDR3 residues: CASSFTGTGEAAAYGYTF. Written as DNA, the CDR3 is TGTGCCAGCTCATTCACCGGGACAGGGGAGGCGGCGGCCTATGGCTACACCTTC.

The CDR3: CAWSVQVREETQYF. CDR3 sequence (DNA): TGTGCCTGGAGTGTACAGGTTCGGGAGGAGACCCAGTACTTC. V gene TRBV30 combines with J gene TRBJ2-5; TRBD2 might be the D (6 bases). Trimming pared 0 bases from V and 5 bases from J, leaving 13 bases between. In germline, CDR1 is GTSNPN, CDR2 SVGIG (reference sequence). This CDR3 comprises 14 residues.

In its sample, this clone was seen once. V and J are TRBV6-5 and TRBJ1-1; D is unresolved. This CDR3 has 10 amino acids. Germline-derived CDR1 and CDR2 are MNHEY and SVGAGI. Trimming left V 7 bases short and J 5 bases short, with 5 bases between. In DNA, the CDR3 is TGTGCCAGCAAGCGGACTGAAGCTTTCTTT. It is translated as CASKRTEAFF.